One sample yielded the 29 T cell receptor beta chains listed below, sequenced in a study of blood T cell repertoires in COVID-19 (dated by TCRdb to between 2020 and 2021). Libraries were built with the immunoSEQ multiplex PCR assay. TCRdb took this table from immuneACCESS and kept in-frame rearrangements with V and J called. Such tables lack part of the clones; where checked against another copy, unresolved V genes explain under half of the gap, and the rest is unexplained. This sample lists 200,000 or so clones; approximately 90% were detected once. The ten top clones hold approximately 2.7% of the sample. The sample was PBMCs or T cells enriched from blood (not recorded which). These receptors were collected from a woman aged 25 to 45 who had recovered from COVID-19.

This chain joins TRBV11-2 and TRBJ1-1, with D tentatively TRBD1 (5 bases). This CDR3 has 13 amino acids. The germline gives CDR1 SGHAT, CDR2 FQNNGV. Trimming pared 7 bases from V and 4 bases from J, leaving 13 bases between. The CDR3, as DNA: TGTGCCAGCAAACGAGGGGAGGGCACTGAAGCTTTCTTT. Translation gives CASKRGEGTEAFF.

CDR3 sequence: CASRQESYEQYF. The CDR3 nucleotides read TGTGCCAGCAGACAGGAGTCCTACGAGCAGTACTTC. The chain links TRBV2 to TRBJ2-7; the D gene is possibly TRBD1 (5 bases). From germline, CDR1 is SNHLY and CDR2 FYNNEI. This CDR3 region has 12 residues. Trimming took off 6 bases at V and 1 base at J, with 7 bases between the two ends.

V is TRBV5-8 and J is TRBJ1-5; 8 nucleotides match TRBD1. From germline, CDR1 is SGHTS and CDR2 YDEGEE. Unmatched junction bases numbered 7, after V lost 1 base and J lost 1 base. The CDR3 extends over 17 amino acids. Here the CDR3 reads CASSLRRQGASNQPQHF. CDR3 sequence (DNA): TGTGCCAGCAGCTTGAGGCGGCAGGGGGCCAGCAATCAGCCCCAGCATTTT. The whole variable domain, remainder taken from reference TRBV5-8 and TRBJ1-5, is EAGVTQSPTHLIKTRGQQATLRCSPISGHTSVYWYQQALGLGLQFLLWYDEGEERNRGNFPPRFSGRQFPNYSSELNVNALELEDSALYLCASSLRRQGASNQPQHFGDGTRLSIL.

This chain joins TRBV6-5 and TRBJ1-1; D unresolved. The V gene lost 3 bases and the J gene lost 11 bases, with 10 bases spanning the gap. Germline CDR1 MNHEY, CDR2 SVGAGI. CDR3 size: 11 residues. CDR3 region: CASSYAQIAFF. CDR3 nucleotide sequence: TGTGCCAGCAGTTATGCTCAGATTGCTTTCTTT.

The J gene is TRBJ1-2, the V gene TRBV7-6; a weak D match, TRBD1 (6 bases). Germline assignment: CDR1 SGHVS and CDR2 FNYEAQ. This CDR3 is built from 16 residues. V was clipped by 1 base and J by 5 bases, with 17 bases between them. DNA for the CDR3: TGTGCCAGCAGCTTAGGACCTACGGCAGGGGTTTATGGCTACACCTTC. It encodes CASSLGPTAGVYGYTF.

The V and J genes are TRBV21-1 and TRBJ1-4; the table's TRBD1 call for D was not verified on the DNA. TRBV21-1 has pseudogene status. The CDR3 extends over 13 amino acids. The CDR3 region is CASNQGACEKLFF. CDR3 in DNA: TGTGCCAGCAACCAGGGGGCTTGCGAAAAACTGTTTTTT.

The V gene is TRBV7-9, the J gene TRBJ2-5; weak D call: TRBD2 (5 bases). The ends were cut back, 5 bases at V and 4 bases at J, with 17 bases in the middle. Germline V gives CDR1 SEHNR, CDR2 FQNEAQ (reference sequence). CDR3 size: 15 residues. DNA for the CDR3: TGTGCCAGCAGCAAACACGGGGTTCGCAGAGAGACCCAGTACTTC. It yields the protein CASSKHGVRRETQYF.

As for this clone: At one end the junction does not follow the germline gene, possibly because of a read error. This chain links TRBV19 with TRBJ2-2, with D uncertain. The germline gives CDR1 LNHDA, CDR2 SQIVND (reference sequence). The CDR3 has 11 amino acids. In DNA form, the CDR3 reads TGTGCCAGTAGTAACAACGGGGAGCTGTTTTTT. This encodes CASSNNGELFF.

The rearrangement joins TRBV5-1 to TRBJ2-3; D perhaps matches TRBD1 (5 bases). The length of the CDR3 is 15 residues. CDR1 is SGHRS and CDR2 is YFSETQ in the germline V gene. V dropped 5 bases and J dropped 3 bases, with 16 bases sitting between them. The CDR3 reads CASSSIREFTDTQYF. The CDR3 DNA reads as TGCGCCAGCAGTTCCATCAGGGAATTTACAGATACGCAGTATTTT. The variable domain in full, with the rest retrieved from reference TRBV5-1 and TRBJ2-3, is KAGVTQTPRYLIKTRGQQVTLSCSPISGHRSVSWYQQTPGQGLQFLFEYFSETQRNKGNFPGRFSGRQFSNSRSEMNVSTLELGDSALYLCASSSIREFTDTQYFGPGTRLTVL.

The rearrangement uses TRBV7-8 and TRBJ2-7, with 10 bases matching TRBD1. The junction had 4 bases not matched to a gene; V was cut back by 5 bases and J by 6 bases. This CDR3 spans 13 amino acids. Per germline, CDR1 SGHVS and CDR2 FQNEAQ. CDR3 nucleotides: TGTGCCAGCAGCGCGGACAGGGGGGGCGAGCAGTACTTC. Its translation: CASSADRGGEQYF.

The chain recombines TRBV4-2 with TRBJ2-3; 11 nucleotides line up with TRBD1. The CDR3 loop spans 15 amino acids. Germline CDR1 and CDR2: LGHNA and YNFKEQ. V gave up 4 bases and J gave up 3 bases; unmatched junction bases: 3. The CDR3 region is CASSRGTGGTDTQYF. As DNA, the CDR3 is TGTGCCAGCAGCCGAGGGACAGGGGGAACAGATACGCAGTATTTT.

This clone was observed once. The V gene is TRBV5-1, the J gene TRBJ2-1; TRBD1 is a possible D gene (5 bases). V was pared by 4 bases and J by 1 base, with 12 bases between. The CDR3 extends over 15 amino acids. In germline, CDR1 is SGHRS, CDR2 YFSETQ. The CDR3 reads CASSQQVRSYNEQFF. CDR3 DNA: TGCGCCAGCAGCCAACAGGTCCGGTCCTACAATGAGCAGTTCTTC.

As regards this clone: The sample holds other DNA sequences that translate to the same CDR3. The chain has TRBV7-2 and TRBJ1-1; D remains unclear. The CDR3 covers 14 residues. CDR1 is SGHTA and CDR2 is FQGNSA in the germline V gene. Trimming removed 1 base from V and 1 base from J, with 7 bases in between. In DNA form, the CDR3 reads TGTGCCAGCAGCTTAGACAGATGGAACACTGAAGCTTTCTTT. This sequence encodes CASSLDRWNTEAFF.

J is TRBJ1-3 and V is TRBV11-1; 7 nucleotides line up with TRBD1. The CDR3 is made up of 14 amino acids. Germline V lookup: CDR1 SGHAT, CDR2 FQDESV (reference sequence). J lost 1 base, V lost 5 bases, and 2 bases had no gene match. Here the CDR3 reads CASSLDRSGNTIYF. The CDR3 DNA reads TGTGCCAGCAGCCTGGACAGGTCTGGAAACACCATATATTTT.

J is TRBJ1-1 and V is TRBV7-2, with D tentatively TRBD1 (5 bases). This CDR3 is 16 amino acids long. Trimming left V 2 bases short and J 0 bases short, with 13 bases between. Germline CDR1 is SGHTA and CDR2 is FQGNSA. The CDR3 here is CASSLSGGWMNTEAFF. Here the CDR3 DNA reads TGTGCCAGCAGCTTATCGGGGGGTTGGATGAACACTGAAGCTTTCTTT.

V is TRBV5-1 and J is TRBJ2-1, with TRBD2 matching over 10 bases. V lost 2 bases to trimming and J lost 7 bases; unmatched junction nucleotides: 6. There are 15 residues in the CDR3. Germline V gene lookup returns CDR1 SGHRS and CDR2 YFSETQ. Here the CDR3 reads CASSLPAGGPNEQFF. The CDR3 bases are TGCGCCAGCAGCTTACCAGCGGGGGGGCCTAATGAGCAGTTCTTC. The complete variable domain, with remaining parts taken from reference TRBV5-1 and TRBJ2-1, reads KAGVTQTPRYLIKTRGQQVTLSCSPISGHRSVSWYQQTPGQGLQFLFEYFSETQRNKGNFPGRFSGRQFSNSRSEMNVSTLELGDSALYLCASSLPAGGPNEQFFGPGTRLTVL.

The chain uses TRBV19 and TRBJ1-1; a possible D gene is TRBD1 (5 bases). The V end lost 4 bases, the J end lost 1 base, and 13 bases lay between the germline ends. Per the germline V gene, CDR1 is LNHDA and CDR2 is SQIVND (reference sequence). CDR3 length equals 15 residues. As DNA, the CDR3 is TGTGCCAGTAGTACGCGACAGTTACGGAACACTGAAGCTTTCTTT. Its protein is CASSTRQLRNTEAFF.

The chain joins TRBV2 to TRBJ1-5; D is unresolved. The CDR3 runs to 13 residues. Germline V gene data show CDR1 as SNHLY and CDR2 as FYNNEI. V was cut by 1 base and J by 7 bases, with 8 bases left in between. In DNA form, the CDR3 reads TGTGCCAGCAGTGAAGGTGGAGCACAGCCCCAGCATTTT. Translating it yields CASSEGGAQPQHF.

The rearrangement uses TRBV7-8 and TRBJ1-6; D not certain. The CDR3 spans 14 residues. V was cut by 4 bases and J by 1 base, with 5 bases left in between. Germline V lookup: CDR1 SGHVS, CDR2 FQNEAQ. The CDR3 nucleotides read TGTGCCAGCAGCTGGGAGTCCTATAATTCACCCCTCCACTTT. This gives the protein CASSWESYNSPLHF.

The chain uses TRBV6-5 and TRBJ2-2, with 7 bases matching TRBD2. Trimming at V came to 5 bases and at J to 5 bases, leaving 8 bases not matched to a gene. CDR1 MNHEY and CDR2 SVGAGI come from the germline V gene. There are 15 residues in the CDR3. The chain's CDR3 is CASSIMGAGTGELFF. Here the CDR3 DNA reads TGTGCCAGCAGTATTATGGGAGCGGGGACCGGGGAGCTGTTTTTT.

The rearrangement joins TRBV6-4 to TRBJ1-4; 8 bases align to TRBD1. With V trimmed by 4 bases and J by 13 bases, 8 bases remained unmatched. Germline CDR1 and CDR2: MRHNA and SNTAGT. CDR3 length: 13 residues. Written as DNA, the CDR3 is TGTGCCAGCAGTGTGACAGGGGAGGGGGGACTGTTTTTT. It codes for CASSVTGEGGLFF.

This clone has a single count. The V call is TRBV4-1, the J call TRBJ2-5, with a tentative D call TRBD1 (6 bases). The CDR3 contains 15 residues. Trimming removed 5 bases at V and 1 base at J, with 14 bases between. From germline, CDR1 is MGHRA and CDR2 YSYEKL. The CDR3 nucleotides are TGCGCCAGCAGCTCTAATACAGGGTCCCAAGAGACCCAGTACTTC. It encodes CASSSNTGSQETQYF.

The rearrangement links TRBV6-2 or TRBV6-3 to TRBJ2-3; 9 positions agree with TRBD2. In germline, CDR1 is MNHEY, CDR2 SVGEGT. There are 14 residues in the CDR3. Trimming cost V 6 bases and J 6 bases; bases outside gene matches: 7. This chain's CDR3 is CASSAGLAYDTQYF. For the CDR3, the DNA is TGTGCCAGCAGCGCGGGACTAGCATACGATACGCAGTATTTT.

The chain is built from TRBV9 and TRBJ2-1; TRBD1 matches at 8 bases. V was clipped by 0 bases and J by 7 bases; unmatched bases: 6. CDR1 is SGDLS, CDR2 YYNGEE, per germline. CDR3 length: 15 amino acids. The CDR3 reads CASSVAGGRGNEQFF. The CDR3 nucleotides are TGTGCCAGCAGCGTAGCAGGGGGCCGGGGTAATGAGCAGTTCTTC.

V usage is TRBV14 and J usage is TRBJ2-3; the D gene is possibly TRBD2 (6 bases). The CDR3 contains 14 residues. V shed 4 bases and J shed 5 bases, with 13 bases lying between them. Germline CDR1 is SGHDN and CDR2 is FVKESK. The CDR3 here is CASSLIGGVDTQYF. In nucleotides, the CDR3 is TGTGCCAGCAGCCTGATCGGGGGAGTAGATACGCAGTATTTT.

CDR3 sequence: CASSPLTIDLIGYTF. The CDR3 bases are TGTGCCAGCAGCCCACTAACCATTGATTTAATCGGCTACACCTTC. The gene calls are TRBV5-5 and TRBJ1-2; D gene ambiguous. V was trimmed by 4 bases and J by 8 bases, leaving 21 bases between them. The CDR3 sequence is 15 residues long. The germline V gene has CDR1 SGHKS and CDR2 YYEKEE (reference sequence).

The chain uses TRBV7-2 and TRBJ2-2, with 15 bases aligning to TRBD2. The germline V gene encodes CDR1 SGHTA and CDR2 FQGNSA. The CDR3 sequence is 18 residues long. Trimming at V came to 3 bases and at J to 5 bases, leaving 7 bases not matched to a gene. CDR3 coding DNA: TGTGCCAGCAGCTTGCCTCCGGGACTAGCGGGGGGAACCGGGGAGCTGTTTTTT. Translated: CASSLPPGLAGGTGELFF.

This clone was picked up one time. V and J are TRBV15 and TRBJ1-6; D ambiguous. Trimming cost V 0 bases and J 10 bases, with 13 bases left between them. CDR1 and CDR2 (germline): LNHNV, YYDKDF (reference sequence). The CDR3 contains 15 residues. The CDR3 DNA reads as TGTGCCACCAGCAGAGATCGGAGGGCAGGATCACCCCTCCACTTT. It translates to CATSRDRRAGSPLHF.

The gene calls are TRBV13 and TRBJ2-1; D possibly corresponds to TRBD2 (6 bases). The CDR3 loop spans 15 amino acids. V lost 2 bases and J 5 bases, leaving 13 bases between the germline ends. From germline, CDR1 is PRHDT and CDR2 FYEKMQ (reference sequence). The CDR3 region has the DNA TGTGCCAGCAGCTTATCGGGCGGGGCCAACAATGAGCAGTTCTTC. Amino acids: CASSLSGGANNEQFF.